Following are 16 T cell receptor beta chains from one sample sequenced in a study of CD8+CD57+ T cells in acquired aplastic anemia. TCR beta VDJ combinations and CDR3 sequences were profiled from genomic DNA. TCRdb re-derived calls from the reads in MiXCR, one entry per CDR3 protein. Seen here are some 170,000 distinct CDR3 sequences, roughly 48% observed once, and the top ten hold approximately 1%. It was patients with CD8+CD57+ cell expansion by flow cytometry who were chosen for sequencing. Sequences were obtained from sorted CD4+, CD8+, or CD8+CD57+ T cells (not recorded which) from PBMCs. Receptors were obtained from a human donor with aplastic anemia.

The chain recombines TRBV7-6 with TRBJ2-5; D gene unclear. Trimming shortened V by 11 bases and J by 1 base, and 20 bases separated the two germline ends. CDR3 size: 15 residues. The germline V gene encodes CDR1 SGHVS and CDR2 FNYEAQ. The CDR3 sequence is CASEPLSGFQETQYF. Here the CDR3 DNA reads TGTGCCTCGGAGCCTTTAAGTGGCTTCCAAGAGACCCAGTACTTC.

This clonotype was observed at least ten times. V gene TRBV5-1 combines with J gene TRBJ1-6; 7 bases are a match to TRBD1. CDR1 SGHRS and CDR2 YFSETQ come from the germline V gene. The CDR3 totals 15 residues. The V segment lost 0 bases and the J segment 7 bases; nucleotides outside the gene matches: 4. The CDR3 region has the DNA TGCGCCAGCAGCTTGGGGACAGGAGCGAATTCACCCCTCCACTTT. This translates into CASSLGTGANSPLHF.

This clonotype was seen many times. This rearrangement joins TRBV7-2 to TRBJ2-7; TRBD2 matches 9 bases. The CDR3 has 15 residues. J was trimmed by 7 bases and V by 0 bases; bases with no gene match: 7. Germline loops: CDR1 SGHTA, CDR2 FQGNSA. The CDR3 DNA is TGTGCCAGCAGCTTAGCGGCGGGGGGGCCGGTGGAGCAGTACTTC. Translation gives CASSLAAGGPVEQYF.

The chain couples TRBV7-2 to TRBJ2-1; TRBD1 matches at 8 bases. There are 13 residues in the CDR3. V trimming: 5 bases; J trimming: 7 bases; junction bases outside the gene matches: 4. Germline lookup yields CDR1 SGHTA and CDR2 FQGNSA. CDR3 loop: CASSHTGGNEQFF. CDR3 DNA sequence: TGTGCCAGCAGCCACACAGGGGGGAATGAGCAGTTCTTC.

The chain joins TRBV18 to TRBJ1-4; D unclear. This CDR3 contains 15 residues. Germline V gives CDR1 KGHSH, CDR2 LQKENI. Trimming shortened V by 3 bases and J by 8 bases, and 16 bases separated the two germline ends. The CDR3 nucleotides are TGTGCCAGCTCACCCCTCCAGCTGGGGAGGGAAAAACTGTTTTTT. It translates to CASSPLQLGREKLFF.

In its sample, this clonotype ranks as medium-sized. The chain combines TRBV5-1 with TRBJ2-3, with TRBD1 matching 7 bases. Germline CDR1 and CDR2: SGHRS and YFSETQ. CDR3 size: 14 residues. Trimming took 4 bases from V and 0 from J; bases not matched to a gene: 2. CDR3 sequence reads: CASSTGDSTDTQYF. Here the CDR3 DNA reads TGCGCCAGCAGCACAGGGGACAGCACAGATACGCAGTATTTT. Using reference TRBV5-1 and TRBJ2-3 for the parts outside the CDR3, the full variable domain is KAGVTQTPRYLIKTRGQQVTLSCSPISGHRSVSWYQQTPGQGLQFLFEYFSETQRNKGNFPGRFSGRQFSNSRSEMNVSTLELGDSALYLCASSTGDSTDTQYFGPGTRLTVL.

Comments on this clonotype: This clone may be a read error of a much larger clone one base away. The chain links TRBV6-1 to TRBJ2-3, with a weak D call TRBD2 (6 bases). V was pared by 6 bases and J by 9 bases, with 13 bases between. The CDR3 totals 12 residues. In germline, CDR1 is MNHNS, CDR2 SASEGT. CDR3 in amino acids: CASRGSAGTQYF. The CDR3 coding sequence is TGTGCCAGCAGGGGTTCGGCGGGGACGCAGTATTTT.

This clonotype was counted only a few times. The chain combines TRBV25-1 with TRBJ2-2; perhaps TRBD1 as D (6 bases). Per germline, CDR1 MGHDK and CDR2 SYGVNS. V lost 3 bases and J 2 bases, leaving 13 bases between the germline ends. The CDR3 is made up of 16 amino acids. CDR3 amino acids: CASSDSGAANTGELFF. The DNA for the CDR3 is TGTGCCAGCAGTGATTCAGGGGCCGCTAACACCGGGGAGCTGTTTTTT.

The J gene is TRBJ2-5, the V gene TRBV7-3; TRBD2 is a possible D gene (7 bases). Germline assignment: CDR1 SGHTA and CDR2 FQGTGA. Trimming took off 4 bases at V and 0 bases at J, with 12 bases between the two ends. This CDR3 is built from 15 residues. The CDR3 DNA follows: TGTGCCAGCAGCTCACGGGGGGCCCACCAAGAGACCCAGTACTTC. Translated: CASSSRGAHQETQYF. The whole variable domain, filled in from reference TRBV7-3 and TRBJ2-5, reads GAGVSQTPSNKVTEKGKYVELRCDPISGHTALYWYRQSLGQGPEFLIYFQGTGAADDSGLPNDRFFAVRPEGSVSTLKIQRTERGDSAVYLCASSSRGAHQETQYFGPGTRLLVL.

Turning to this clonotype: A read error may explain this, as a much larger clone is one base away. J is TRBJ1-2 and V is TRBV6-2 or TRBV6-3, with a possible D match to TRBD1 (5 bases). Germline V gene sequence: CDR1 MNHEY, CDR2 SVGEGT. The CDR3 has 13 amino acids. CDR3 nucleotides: TGTGCCAGCGGTTACAAGGGGAACTATGGCTACACCTTC. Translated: CASGYKGNYGYTF.

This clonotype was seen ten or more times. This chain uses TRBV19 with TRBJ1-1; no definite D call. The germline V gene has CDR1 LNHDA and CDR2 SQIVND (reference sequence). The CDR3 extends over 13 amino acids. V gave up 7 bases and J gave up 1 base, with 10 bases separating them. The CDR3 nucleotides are TGTGCCAGTAACGTAGATACGAACACTGAAGCTTTCTTT. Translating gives CASNVDTNTEAFF.

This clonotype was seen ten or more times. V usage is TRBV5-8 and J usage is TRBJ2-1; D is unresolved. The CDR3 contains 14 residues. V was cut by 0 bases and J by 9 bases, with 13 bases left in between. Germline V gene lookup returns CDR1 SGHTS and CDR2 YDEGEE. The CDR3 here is CASSLAGPVGEQFF. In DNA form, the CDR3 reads TGTGCCAGCAGCTTGGCCGGCCCAGTTGGTGAGCAGTTCTTC.

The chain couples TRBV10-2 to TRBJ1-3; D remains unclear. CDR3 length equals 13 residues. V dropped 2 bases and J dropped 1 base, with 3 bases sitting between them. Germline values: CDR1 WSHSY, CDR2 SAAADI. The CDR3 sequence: CASSERSGNTIYF. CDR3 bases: TGCGCCAGCAGTGAGAGGTCTGGAAACACCATATATTTT.

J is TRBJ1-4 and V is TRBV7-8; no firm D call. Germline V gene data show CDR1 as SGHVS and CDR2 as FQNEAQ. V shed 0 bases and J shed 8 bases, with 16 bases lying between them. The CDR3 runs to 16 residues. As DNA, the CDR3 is TGTGCCAGCAGCTTAGCGCTAAGCTTACGAGGGGAAAAACTGTTTTTT. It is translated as CASSLALSLRGEKLFF.

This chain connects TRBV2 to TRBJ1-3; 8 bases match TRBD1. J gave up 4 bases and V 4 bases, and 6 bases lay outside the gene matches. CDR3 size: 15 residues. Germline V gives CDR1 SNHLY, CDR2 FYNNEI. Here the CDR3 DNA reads TGTGCCAGCAGTGCCTCGACAGGGGTCGGAAACACCATATATTTT. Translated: CASSASTGVGNTIYF. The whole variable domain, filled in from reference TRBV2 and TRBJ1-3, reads EPEVTQTPSHQVTQMGQEVILRCVPISNHLYFYWYRQILGQKVEFLVSFYNNEISEKSEIFDDQFSVERPDGSNFTLKIRSTKLEDSAMYFCASSASTGVGNTIYFGEGSWLTVV.

DNA for the CDR3: TGCAGTGCTAGGCCCGTCTCTATCTCAGGGGATAGGGGCACCTTC. It yields the protein CSARPVSISGDRGTF. V usage is TRBV20-1 and J usage is TRBJ1-2; a weak D match, TRBD1 (6 bases). V lost 3 bases and J 13 bases, leaving 27 bases between the germline ends. The CDR3 is 15 residues long. Germline V gives CDR1 DFQATT, CDR2 SNEGSKA (reference sequence).